The clone carrying this T cell receptor (beta chain) has just a few counts. The antigen remains undetermined. The record originates from a study of T-cell reconstitution after alpha-beta-depleted transplantation in children. General study results and limits: Elevated TCRbeta diversity at day 60 was traced, in some patients, to surviving recipient T cells and thymic progenitors. T-cell counts and diversity were attributed mostly to newly produced T cells one year after transplant. Several hundred expanded graft clones reportedly supplied alpha-beta T cells about two months after transplant.

Preparing the TCRbeta library involved the use of unique molecular identifiers. Using its own MiXCR run on the PCR reads, TCRdb lists one record per CDR3 protein. The table records about 160,000 distinct CDR3 sequences, around 10% of them present only once. Sequences were derived from PBMCs, sampled before TCRalphabeta/CD19-depleted stem cell transplant. The receptor's source is a boy aged 2 to 10 with acute myeloid leukemia, due to receive a stem cell transplant.

The CDR3 spells CASSYSPRAGRGGYNEQFF. CDR3 in DNA: TGTGCCAGCAGTTACTCGCCCCGGGCTGGCAGGGGAGGGTACAATGAGCAGTTCTTC. The chain employs TRBV6-5 and TRBJ2-1; possibly TRBD2 for D (7 bases). V was pared by 0 bases and J by 4 bases, with 22 bases between. From germline, CDR1 is MNHEY and CDR2 SVGAGI. This CDR3 is 19 amino acids long.